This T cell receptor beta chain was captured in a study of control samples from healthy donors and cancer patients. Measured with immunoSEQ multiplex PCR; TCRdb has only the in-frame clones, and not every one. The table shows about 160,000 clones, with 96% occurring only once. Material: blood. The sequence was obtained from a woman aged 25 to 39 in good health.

CDR3 sequence reads: CASSLGRWNTEAFF. CDR3 nucleotides: TGTGCCAGCAGCTTAGGCCGGTGGAACACTGAAGCTTTCTTT. The chain links TRBV5-4 to TRBJ1-1, with D unresolved. The CDR3 contains 14 residues. V was shortened by 2 bases and J by 1 base, with 9 bases between the two germline ends. CDR1 and CDR2 from the germline V gene are SGHNT and YYREEE (reference sequence).